A selection of T cell receptor beta chains follows, all from one sample in a study of CD8 T cells in ankylosing spondylitis. A single record per CDR3 protein comes from TCRdb applying MiXCR to the 5' RACE reads. The sample includes roughly 280,000 distinct CDR3 sequences, around 20% seen only once; the top ten take less than 9%. The specimen was blood, either unsorted or a sorted T cell fraction (not recorded which). Source of these receptors: a male donor with ankylosing spondylitis or in good health (not recorded which). The CDR3 runs from the conserved cysteine through the conserved F or W. Each record gives: J gene, V gene, CDR3 protein.

J gene: TRBJ2-3; V gene: TRBV7-2; CDR3 protein: CAGSFMGVLSTDTQYF
J gene: TRBJ1-4; V gene: TRBV6-6; CDR3 protein: CASSGNEKLFF
J gene: TRBJ1-1; V gene: TRBV3-1; CDR3 protein: CASSQGATEAFF
J gene: TRBJ1-2; V gene: TRBV6-5; CDR3 protein: CASSYSQGLQFGYTF
J gene: TRBJ1-5; V gene: TRBV10-3; CDR3 protein: CAISESGWQPQHF
J gene: TRBJ1-5; V gene: TRBV6-2/TRBV6-3; CDR3 protein: CASSYSFSSNQPQHF
J gene: TRBJ1-2; V gene: TRBV6-1; CDR3 protein: CASSPTGGRGYTF
J gene: TRBJ2-5; V gene: TRBV12-3/TRBV12-4; CDR3 protein: CASSLQGADETQYF
J gene: TRBJ2-5; V gene: TRBV6-1; CDR3 protein: CASRPTGGEETQYF
J gene: TRBJ2-2; V gene: TRBV12-3/TRBV12-4; CDR3 protein: CASSIGLAGPTGELFF
J gene: TRBJ1-5; V gene: TRBV5-1; CDR3 protein: CASSLGDRGNQPQHF